The clone carrying this TCR beta chain came up many times. What it binds is unknown. These data belong to a study of T cells in Graves' hyperthyroidism and ophthalmopathy. PBMCs were sourced from roughly 10 ml fresh peripheral blood. The CDR3 consists of 13 residues. CDR1 and CDR2 (germline): SEHNR, FQNEAQ (reference sequence). The trim removed 5 bases at V and 3 bases at J, leaving 2 bases unmatched. It was RNA transcripts that yielded the amplified TCR beta CDR3 regions. An initial round of RT-PCR targeting the TCR CDR3 relied on the HTBI primer set. TCRdb fed the multiplex PCR reads into MiXCR, producing one record per CDR3 protein. The data hold more than 550,000 distinct CDR3 sequences, with approximately 15% observed a single time. Findings and limits, study-wide: Ophthalmopathy was identified by the model a median around 5.9 months ahead of onset. Most clonotypes expanded in the thyroid (above 0.001) were also present in blood.

The J gene is TRBJ1-1, the V gene TRBV7-9; 8 bases are shared with TRBD1. The sequence came from a man aged 45-65 years with Graves' hyperthyroidism. Sample: blood. The CDR3 here is CASSQQGDTEAFF. CDR3 DNA: TGTGCCAGCAGCCAACAGGGGGACACTGAAGCTTTCTTT.